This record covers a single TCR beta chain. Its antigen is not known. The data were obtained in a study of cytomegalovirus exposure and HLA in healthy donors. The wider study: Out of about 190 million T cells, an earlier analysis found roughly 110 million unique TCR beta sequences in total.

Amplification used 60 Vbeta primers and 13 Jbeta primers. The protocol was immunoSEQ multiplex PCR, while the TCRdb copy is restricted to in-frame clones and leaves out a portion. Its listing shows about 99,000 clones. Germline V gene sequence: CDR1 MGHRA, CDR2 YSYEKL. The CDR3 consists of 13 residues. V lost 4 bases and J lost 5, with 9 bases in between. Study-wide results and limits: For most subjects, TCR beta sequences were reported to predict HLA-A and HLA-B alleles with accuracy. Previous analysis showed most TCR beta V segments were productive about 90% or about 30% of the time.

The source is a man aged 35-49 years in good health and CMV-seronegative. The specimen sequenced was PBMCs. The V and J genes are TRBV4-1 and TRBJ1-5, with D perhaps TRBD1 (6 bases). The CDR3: CASSLGADQPQHF. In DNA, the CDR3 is TGCGCCAGCAGCCTGGGGGCGGATCAGCCCCAGCATTTT.